The rows below give T cell receptor beta chains drawn from one sample of a study of blood T cell repertoires in COVID-19. The method was immunoSEQ multiplex PCR; TCRdb's version includes in-frame clones alone and lacks a portion of them. The repertoire has 450,000 to 500,000 clones, 88% of them found once; the top ten carry around 8%. The sample taken for sequencing was PBMCs or T cells enriched from blood (not recorded which). The receptor set was obtained from a woman aged 60 to 75 who had recovered from COVID-19. Both conserved end residues are trimmed from each CDR3.

V: TRBV24-1
J: TRBJ1-3
CDR3: ATTRKQDRVNLSGNTIY

V: TRBV5-1
J: TRBJ1-1
CDR3: ASSLTGASGTEAF

V: TRBV21-1
J: TRBJ1-5
CDR3: ASSKERTGLGNQPQH

V: TRBV2
J: TRBJ2-5
CDR3: ASSRTSGGVQETQY

V: TRBV3-1/TRBV3-2
J: TRBJ2-1
CDR3: ASSHRYGGSYNEQF

V: TRBV5-4
J: TRBJ1-6
CDR3: ASSQTHNANSPLH

V: TRBV10-2
J: TRBJ1-1
CDR3: ASKWIEDTEAF

V: TRBV10-2
J: TRBJ2-1
CDR3: ASSGGAVEQF

V: TRBV6-5
J: TRBJ1-6
CDR3: ASSTHIWHNSPLH

V: TRBV2
J: TRBJ2-5
CDR3: ASGAQGADQETQY

V: TRBV11-3
J: TRBJ1-4
CDR3: ASSRGTDRNEKLF

V: TRBV19
J: TRBJ2-3
CDR3: ASSMSTGTTTDTQY

V: TRBV7-6
J: TRBJ2-7
CDR3: ASSLDVTAEQY

V: TRBV6-5
J: TRBJ1-4
CDR3: ASGRARKEKLF

V: TRBV28
J: TRBJ2-3
CDR3: ASSLTSGGAKNTQY

V: TRBV2
J: TRBJ2-2
CDR3: ASSGFGQGGTGELF

V: TRBV18
J: TRBJ1-1
CDR3: ASSPLDTGNTEAF

V: TRBV10-3
J: TRBJ2-7
CDR3: AIRAGTASSYEQY

V: TRBV2
J: TRBJ2-1
CDR3: ASSVRTGGMF

V: TRBV28
J: TRBJ1-1
CDR3: ASSTGTLNTEAF

V: TRBV9
J: TRBJ2-7
CDR3: ASSVAGQGAYEQY

V: TRBV5-4
J: TRBJ2-1
CDR3: ASSFGDRENEQF

V: TRBV11-2
J: TRBJ2-1
CDR3: ASSRRVSGGPYNEQF

V: TRBV9
J: TRBJ1-5
CDR3: ASSVAQGQPQH

V: TRBV7-8
J: TRBJ2-3
CDR3: ASSLRQGGTDTQY